These 13 T cell receptor beta chains were sequenced from one sample in a study of OX40 agonist ivuxolimab in advanced cancers. Preparation of the library involved the immunoSEQ multiplex PCR assay. TCRdb re-hosts the immuneACCESS table, in-frame sequences only. Its copies lack some clones; in the studies checked, an unresolved V gene accounts for under half of them, and the cause for the rest is not known. This sample is represented by about 43,000 clones; roughly 88% of them were singletons. The ten largest clones add up to around 25% of the sample. The specimen was CD4+ or CD8+ T cells sorted from blood, collected in a trial of the OX40 agonist ivuxolimab. Every receptor here comes from an adult with an advanced solid tumor such as melanoma, head and neck, liver or kidney cancer.

The chain combines TRBV7-9 with TRBJ2-7; a weak D match, TRBD1 (7 bases). Germline V gene lookup returns CDR1 SEHNR and CDR2 FQNEAQ (reference sequence). The germline V and J ends were trimmed by 1 base and 2 bases, with 12 bases remaining between them. This CDR3 contains 15 residues. The CDR3 nucleotides read TGTGCCAGCAGCTTAGGGAGGGGGACAGCCTACGAGCAGTACTTC. Translated: CASSLGRGTAYEQYF.

V is TRBV4-1 and J is TRBJ2-1; a weak D match, TRBD2 (6 bases). Germline CDR1 MGHRA, CDR2 YSYEKL. The V end lost 7 bases, the J end lost 7 bases, and 26 bases lay between the germline ends. The length of the CDR3 is 17 residues. The CDR3 here is CASTPSGTPNTPNEQFF. The DNA for the CDR3 is TGCGCCAGCACACCATCTGGGACTCCAAATACTCCTAATGAGCAGTTCTTC.

The V gene is TRBV27, the J gene TRBJ2-3; 13 bases are a match to TRBD2. V shed 7 bases, J shed 7 bases, and the junction held 11 bases outside the gene matches. This CDR3 region has 16 residues. Germline assignment: CDR1 MNHEY and CDR2 SMNVEV (reference sequence). As DNA, the CDR3 is TGTGCCAGCACCCCTCCCGGACTAGCGGGAGATAATACGCAGTATTTT. It specifies CASTPPGLAGDNTQYF.

The chain uses TRBV6-5 and TRBJ2-3, with 8 bases that match TRBD1. V lost 4 bases to trimming and J lost 2 bases; unmatched junction nucleotides: 5. The CDR3 length is 15 residues. CDR1 and CDR2 from the germline V gene are MNHEY and SVGAGI. Written as DNA, the CDR3 is TGTGCCAGCAGTTCCGGACAGGGATACACAGATACGCAGTATTTT. Translated: CASSSGQGYTDTQYF.

This clone occurred a few times. J is TRBJ2-3 and V is TRBV7-9, with TRBD2 identical over 12 bases. The germline CDR1 and CDR2 sequences are SEHNR and FQNEAQ (reference sequence). The junction had 6 bases not matched to a gene; V was cut back by 4 bases and J by 4 bases. The CDR3 is 16 residues long. The DNA for the CDR3 is TGTGCCAGCAGCTCAACTAGCGGGAGGTACCCAGATACGCAGTATTTT. Its protein product is CASSSTSGRYPDTQYF.

This clone is classed as medium-sized. The rearrangement uses TRBV7-9 and TRBJ2-7; TRBD1 aligns across 9 bases. Germline lookup yields CDR1 SEHNR and CDR2 FQNEAQ (reference sequence). V shed 5 bases and J 1 base; nucleotides not matched to a gene: 9. This CDR3 is built from 16 residues. Here the CDR3 reads CASSPQMGQGSYEQYF. CDR3 in DNA: TGTGCCAGCAGCCCACAGATGGGACAGGGATCCTACGAGCAGTACTTC.

This chain connects TRBV5-6 to TRBJ2-1; no firm D call. Germline loops: CDR1 SGHDT, CDR2 YYEEEE. Trimming stripped 1 base from V and 7 bases from J, with 9 bases between. CDR3 length equals 13 residues. The CDR3 sequence is CASSLIIGNEQFF. The CDR3 DNA reads TGTGCCAGCAGCTTGATAATAGGGAATGAGCAGTTCTTC.

The chain is built from TRBV7-8 and TRBJ2-5; TRBD2 agrees at 8 bases. V trimming: 4 bases; J trimming: 1 base; junction bases outside the gene matches: 5. The germline CDR1 and CDR2 sequences are SGHVS and FQNEAQ. CDR3 length: 15 amino acids. The CDR3 protein is CASSSSTSGQETQYF. CDR3 DNA sequence: TGTGCCAGCAGCTCTTCCACTAGCGGCCAAGAGACCCAGTACTTC. Full variable domain (rest looked up from reference TRBV7-8 and TRBJ2-5): GAGVSQSPRYKVAKRGQDVALRCDPISGHVSLFWYQQALGQGPEFLTYFQNEAQLDKSGLPSDRFFAERPEGSVSTLKIQRTQQEDSAVYLCASSSSTSGQETQYFGPGTRLLVL.

V usage is TRBV9 and J usage is TRBJ2-3; D ambiguous. Trimming cost V 4 bases and J 1 base, with 7 bases left between them. CDR3 size: 13 residues. CDR1 SGDLS and CDR2 YYNGEE come from the germline V gene. This CDR3 is CASSPEGTDTQYF. CDR3 coding DNA: TGTGCCAGCAGCCCCGAGGGCACAGATACGCAGTATTTT.

This clone was counted a few times. This chain connects TRBV6-4 to TRBJ1-2; no reliable D call. The length of the CDR3 is 14 residues. Deletions cut 4 bases from V and 7 bases from J, with 16 bases between. Germline values: CDR1 MRHNA, CDR2 SNTAGT. The DNA for the CDR3 is TGTGCCAGCAGTGCCGACCTTAAGGGTTTTGGCTACACCTTC. Translated: CASSADLKGFGYTF.

Only a few counts were recorded for this clone. The gene calls are TRBV9 and TRBJ1-5; D gene ambiguous. Trimming took off 7 bases at V and 0 bases at J, with 5 bases between the two ends. This CDR3 has 12 residues. From germline, CDR1 is SGDLS and CDR2 YYNGEE. The CDR3 bases are TGTGCCAGCGGGGATAGCAATCAGCCCCAGCATTTT. Its protein product is CASGDSNQPQHF.

The V gene is TRBV30, the J gene TRBJ2-2, with D possibly matching TRBD2 (5 bases). V was clipped by 0 bases and J by 8 bases, with 13 bases between them. Per the germline V gene, CDR1 is GTSNPN and CDR2 is SVGIG (reference sequence). The CDR3 is made up of 14 amino acids. In DNA form, the CDR3 reads TGTGCCTGGAGTGTCATAAGCTCGGGAGGGGAGCTGTTTTTT. It codes for CAWSVISSGGELFF.

The chain recombines TRBV15 with TRBJ2-1, with 8 bases identical to TRBD2. After removal of 1 base from V and 4 bases from J, the junction contained 6 bases not matched to a gene. CDR1 is LNHNV, CDR2 YYDKDF, per germline (reference sequence). This CDR3 has 16 residues. The CDR3: CATSRGGGRWYNEQFF. Written as DNA, the CDR3 is TGTGCCACCAGCAGAGGGGGCGGGAGGTGGTACAATGAGCAGTTCTTC.